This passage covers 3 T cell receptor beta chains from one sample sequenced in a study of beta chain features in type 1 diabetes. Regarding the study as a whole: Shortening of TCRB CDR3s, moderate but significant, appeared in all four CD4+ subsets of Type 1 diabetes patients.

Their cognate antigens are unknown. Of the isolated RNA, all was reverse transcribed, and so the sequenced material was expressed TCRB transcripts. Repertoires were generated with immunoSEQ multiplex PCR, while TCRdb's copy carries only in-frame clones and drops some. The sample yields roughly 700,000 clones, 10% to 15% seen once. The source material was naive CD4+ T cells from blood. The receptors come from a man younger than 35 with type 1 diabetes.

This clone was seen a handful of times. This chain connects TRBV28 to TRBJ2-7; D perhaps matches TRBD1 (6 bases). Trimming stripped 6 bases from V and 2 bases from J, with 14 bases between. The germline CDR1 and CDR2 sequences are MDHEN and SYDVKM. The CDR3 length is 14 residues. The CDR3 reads CASSRTALTYEQYF. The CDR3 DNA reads TGTGCCAGCAGCCGGACAGCTCTCACCTACGAGCAGTACTTC.

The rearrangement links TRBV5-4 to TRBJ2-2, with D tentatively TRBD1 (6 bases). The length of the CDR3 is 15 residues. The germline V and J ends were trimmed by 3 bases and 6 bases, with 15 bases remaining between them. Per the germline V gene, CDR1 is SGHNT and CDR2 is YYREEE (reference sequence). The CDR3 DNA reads TGTGCCAGCAGCTCCCGGGACATTCGTTCCGGGGAGCTGTTTTTT. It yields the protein CASSSRDIRSGELFF.

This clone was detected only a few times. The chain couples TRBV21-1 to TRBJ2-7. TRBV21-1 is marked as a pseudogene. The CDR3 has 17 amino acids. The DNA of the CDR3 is TGTGCCAGCAGCAAAGGAGGGGATCTCCGGCGGGCGCGAGAGCAGTACTTC. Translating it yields CASSKGGDLRRAREQYF.